Many counts were recorded for the clone carrying this T cell receptor (beta chain). Germline loops: CDR1 SNHLY, CDR2 FYNNEI. Deletions cut 4 bases from V and 3 bases from J, with 9 bases between. The CDR3 runs to 13 residues. Researchers used genomic DNA as the template to profile TCR beta VDJ and CDR3. TCRdb analysed the reads with MiXCR anew, one entry per CDR3 protein. The table records 450,000 to 550,000 distinct CDR3 sequences, around 33% of them present only once. This entry is derived from a study of CD8+CD57+ T cells in acquired aplastic anemia. All patients picked for sequencing had shown, by flow cytometry, an expansion of CD8+CD57+ cells.

This TCR was sampled from a human donor with aplastic anemia. Material: sorted CD4+, CD8+, or CD8+CD57+ T cells (not recorded which) from PBMCs. J is TRBJ1-1 and V is TRBV2; D unclear. The CDR3 DNA is TGTGCCAGCAGTGTAATAGTCGACACTGAAGCTTTCTTT. Amino acid sequence: CASSVIVDTEAFF.